The 19 T cell receptor beta chains in this list originate from one sample, sequenced in a study of T cells in Graves' hyperthyroidism and ophthalmopathy. Researchers amplified the TCR beta CDR3 regions from RNA transcripts. The HTBI primer set served for first-round RT-PCR of the TCR CDR3. MiXCR, applied by TCRdb to the multiplex PCR reads, yields one record per CDR3 protein. The data hold about 350,000 distinct CDR3 sequences, with roughly 15% observed a single time. Source material: blood. The receptors shown here come from a woman aged 40 to 50 with Graves' ophthalmopathy.

This clonotype showed up many times. The V and J genes are TRBV27 and TRBJ1-1; 8 nucleotides align to TRBD1. The CDR3 contains 14 residues. Germline CDR1 MNHEY, CDR2 SMNVEV (reference sequence). V shed 5 bases and J 3 bases; nucleotides not matched to a gene: 5. This chain's CDR3 is CASSRIQGDTEAFF. CDR3 nucleotides: TGTGCCAGCAGTCGGATACAGGGGGACACTGAAGCTTTCTTT.

There are many counts of this clonotype. The gene calls are TRBV3-1 and TRBJ1-6; D uncertain. The CDR3 totals 14 residues. Germline values: CDR1 LGHDT, CDR2 YNNKEL (reference sequence). V shed 2 bases and J shed 7 bases, with 9 bases lying between them. CDR3 amino acids: CASSQSTRNSPLHF. DNA of the CDR3: TGTGCCAGCAGCCAAAGTACGAGGAATTCACCCCTCCACTTT.

A remark on this clonotype: The junction differs from germline at one of its ends, possibly a read error. The chain carries TRBV19 and TRBJ2-5; D is ambiguous. The length of the CDR3 is 18 residues. CDR1 LNHDA and CDR2 SQIVND come from the germline V gene (reference sequence). The CDR3 region has the DNA TGTGCCGGTAGTATGGAGACGTCCCCCGTCTTTGGGCAAGAGACCCAGTACTTC. It codes for CAGSMETSPVFGQETQYF. Full variable domain (rest looked up from reference TRBV19 and TRBJ2-5): DGGITQSPKYLFRKEGQNVTLSCEQNLNHDAMYWYRQDPGQGLRLIYYSQIVNDFQKGDIAEGYSVSREKKESFPLTVTSAQKNPTAFYLCAGSMETSPVFGQETQYFGPGTRLLVL.

This clonotype was counted many times. V is TRBV12-3 or TRBV12-4 and J is TRBJ1-1; tentatively, D is TRBD1 (6 bases). This CDR3 is 15 amino acids long. V was shortened by 5 bases and J by 0 bases, with 13 bases between the two germline ends. The CDR3: CASSNRGGMNTEAFF. DNA for the CDR3: TGTGCCAGCAGTAATAGGGGGGGGATGAACACTGAAGCTTTCTTT.

This clonotype was seen many times. V and J are TRBV12-3 or TRBV12-4 and TRBJ1-3, with 7 bases aligning to TRBD1. This CDR3 contains 16 residues. V shed 8 bases, J shed 4 bases, and the junction held 14 bases outside the gene matches. Here the CDR3 reads CASSGQIQDSGNTIYF. As DNA, the CDR3 is TGTGCCAGCTCGGGACAGATACAAGATTCGGGAAACACCATATATTTT.

This chain joins TRBV6-1 and TRBJ1-2, with D possibly matching TRBD1 (5 bases). From germline, CDR1 is MNHNS and CDR2 SASEGT. The length of the CDR3 is 13 residues. Between the trimmed V and J ends, which lost 3 bases and 4 bases, there was a span of 9 bases. CDR3: CASSDWGAYGYTF. As DNA, the CDR3 is TGTGCCAGCAGTGACTGGGGCGCCTATGGCTACACCTTC.

In this sample, this clonotype turned up many times. This chain connects TRBV19 to TRBJ1-5; TRBD1 matches at 10 bases. There are 16 residues in the CDR3. CDR1 is LNHDA, CDR2 SQIVND, per germline (reference sequence). Trimming at V came to 7 bases and at J to 4 bases, leaving 10 bases not matched to a gene. The CDR3 region has the DNA TGTGCCAGTAACGACCCGGGACAGGGGATTAATCAGCCCCAGCATTTT. This sequence encodes CASNDPGQGINQPQHF.

This clonotype was observed at least ten times. The V and J genes are TRBV11-2 and TRBJ2-5; TRBD1 is a possible D gene (6 bases). V was cut by 6 bases and J by 5 bases, with 25 bases left in between. The CDR3 has 17 residues. CDR1 is SGHAT, CDR2 FQNNGV, per germline. CDR3 region: CASSPYGGSSLRETQYF. The CDR3, as DNA: TGTGCCAGCAGTCCTTATGGGGGCAGCTCTCTCCGGGAGACCCAGTACTTC.

This clonotype was counted only a few times. J is TRBJ2-2 and V is TRBV19, with D unclear. Trimming took 6 bases from V and 3 from J, leaving 14 bases between them. This CDR3 is 15 amino acids long. Germline V gene sequence: CDR1 LNHDA, CDR2 SQIVND (reference sequence). The CDR3 nucleotides are TGTGCCAGTAGATTGATCGGTCAGCACACCGGGGAGCTGTTTTTT. Translating it yields CASRLIGQHTGELFF.

This clonotype was counted at least ten times. The chain combines TRBV6-1 with TRBJ2-7, with 13 bases that match TRBD2. V lost 5 bases and J lost 1; bases outside the gene matches: 8. The germline CDR1 and CDR2 sequences are MNHNS and SASEGT. This CDR3 has 17 residues. CDR3: CASSYYRGLAGSYEQYF. The CDR3 bases are TGTGCCAGCAGTTATTACCGGGGACTAGCGGGATCCTACGAGCAGTACTTC.

This clonotype has ten or more counts. This chain joins TRBV6-1 and TRBJ2-7; D is uncertain. There are 13 residues in the CDR3. Trimming took off 6 bases at V and 2 bases at J, with 11 bases between the two ends. Germline V CDR1 and CDR2: MNHNS, SASEGT. DNA for the CDR3: TGTGCCAGCAGGATGGGCGGTACCTACGAGCAGTACTTC. Its protein product is CASRMGGTYEQYF.

This clonotype was observed a few times. This rearrangement joins TRBV18 to TRBJ2-5; D unclear. The germline V and J ends were trimmed by 5 bases and 1 base, with 8 bases remaining between them. The CDR3 totals 13 residues. The germline gives CDR1 KGHSH, CDR2 LQKENI. The CDR3 here is CASSLTFQETQYF. The CDR3 coding sequence is TGTGCCAGCTCATTGACTTTCCAAGAGACCCAGTACTTC.

J is TRBJ2-1 and V is TRBV30, with 8 bases lining up with TRBD2. CDR1 is GTSNPN and CDR2 is SVGIG in the germline V gene (reference sequence). The CDR3 contains 16 residues. V lost 4 bases to trimming and J lost 4 bases; unmatched junction nucleotides: 12. Written as DNA, the CDR3 is TGTGCCTGGACACCCGCCGCGACTAGCGCATACAATGAGCAGTTCTTC. It encodes CAWTPAATSAYNEQFF.

In this sample, this clonotype turned up many times. The J gene is TRBJ2-3, the V gene TRBV12-3 or TRBV12-4; D is perhaps TRBD2 (6 bases). Trimming pared 6 bases from V and 8 bases from J, leaving 18 bases between. This CDR3 has 14 amino acids. CDR3 in amino acids: CASRPGGAEVTQYF. CDR3 coding DNA: TGTGCCAGCAGGCCCGGAGGGGCGGAGGTTACGCAGTATTTT.

This clonotype has a handful of counts. The CDR3 protein is CSARAHASGLAGDLEQYF. CDR3 nucleotide sequence: TGCAGTGCTAGAGCCCATGCTTCCGGTCTAGCGGGAGACCTCGAGCAGTACTTC. This chain joins TRBV20-1 and TRBJ2-7, with 10 bases fitting TRBD2. This CDR3 comprises 18 residues. V shed 1 base and J 6 bases; nucleotides not matched to a gene: 18. Germline V CDR1 and CDR2: DFQATT, SNEGSKA (reference sequence).

In regard to this clonotype: This sequence may be a read error, since a much larger clone differs from it by one base. The chain has TRBV11-2 and TRBJ1-1, with 8 bases aligning to TRBD1. V dropped 4 bases and J dropped 4; count of bases not matched to a gene: 8. CDR1 SGHAT and CDR2 FQNNGV come from the germline V gene. The CDR3 runs 15 residues. The CDR3 DNA sequence: TGTGCCAGCAGCTACAGACAGGGGTGGAGCACTGAAGCTTTCTTT. Protein: CASSYRQGWSTEAFF. The full variable domain, in which reference TRBV11-2 and TRBJ1-1 provide the parts outside the CDR3, is EAGVAQSPRYKIIEKRQSVAFWCNPISGHATLYWYQQILGQGPKLLIQFQNNGVVDDSQLPKDRFSAERLKGVDSTLKIQPAKLEDSAVYLCASSYRQGWSTEAFFGQGTRLTVV.

This clonotype was counted ten times or more. The chain joins TRBV7-9 to TRBJ1-2, with TRBD1 identical over 7 bases. J lost 0 bases, V lost 3 bases, and 1 base had no gene match. The V gene's germline CDR1 is SEHNR and CDR2 FQNEAQ (reference sequence). The length of the CDR3 is 14 residues. The CDR3 sequence is CASSFGQANYGYTF. CDR3 in DNA: TGTGCCAGCAGCTTTGGACAGGCTAACTATGGCTACACCTTC.

This chain links TRBV10-3 with TRBJ1-4; no clear D. Looked up from germline, CDR1 is ENHRY and CDR2 is SYGVKD. V gave up 3 bases and J gave up 2 bases, with 19 bases separating them. CDR3 size: 18 residues. CDR3 protein: CAISDPPGPKGTNEKLFF. CDR3 coding DNA: TGTGCCATCAGTGACCCACCGGGTCCGAAGGGCACTAATGAAAAACTGTTTTTT.

This clonotype was seen repeatedly, ten times or more. V gene TRBV7-8 combines with J gene TRBJ2-2; 8 nucleotides line up with TRBD2. Trimming cost V 4 bases and J 6 bases; bases outside gene matches: 10. Germline V gives CDR1 SGHVS, CDR2 FQNEAQ. The CDR3 is 16 residues long. This CDR3 reads CASSYRSGGGSGELFF. In nucleotides, the CDR3 is TGTGCCAGCAGCTATCGGAGCGGGGGAGGGTCCGGGGAGCTGTTTTTT.